The sequence of this T cell receptor (beta chain) was determined in a study of cytomegalovirus exposure and HLA in healthy donors. Study conclusions and caveats: Clonal expansion was found to be greater in HLA-associated TCR beta chains than in equally common others in a later analysis. Immune exposure information available was restricted to CMV serostatus. Reported findings show TCR beta sequences accurately forecast HLA-A and HLA-B alleles in most subjects.

The CDR3 is made up of 14 amino acids. The V gene's germline CDR1 is MNHEY and CDR2 SMNVEV (reference sequence). Trimming stripped 5 bases from V and 1 base from J, with 11 bases between. On this clone: Its antigen is not known.

A multiplex PCR was run with 60 Vbeta primers and 13 Jbeta primers. Here immunoSEQ multiplex PCR was the method, and the copy in TCRdb shows in-frame clones only, minus some. The table has about 190,000 clones, 74% seen once. The receptor's source is a woman aged 25 to 45 in good health and CMV-seropositive. The rearrangement joins TRBV27 to TRBJ1-1; D might be TRBD1 (5 bases). Sequencing was carried out using PBMCs. The chain's CDR3 is CASSPRRENTEAFF. In nucleotides, the CDR3 is TGTGCCAGCAGTCCCCGCAGGGAGAACACTGAAGCTTTCTTT.